This entry describes one T cell receptor beta chain. Its antigen remains unknown. This entry is derived from a study of shared clonotypes between healthy human individuals. On the study more broadly: Researchers assigned three CD4 naive, three CD4 memory, two CD8 naive and one CD8 memory plate to each donor. Notes on the study in general: Larger estimated richness was generally seen in naive subsets than in memory subsets.

The V end was cut by 3 bases, the J end by 6 bases, with 8 bases between. This CDR3 region has 13 residues. The germline V gene has CDR1 SEHNR and CDR2 FQNEAQ (reference sequence). The table came from immunoSEQ multiplex PCR; TCRdb's copy has only in-frame clones and leaves some out. The sample shows around 200,000 clones, about 66% of them seen only once. Donors comprised healthy HIV-negative adults lacking recent acute infections or vaccinations. This sequence was found in a young man in good health. This chain connects TRBV7-9 to TRBJ1-4, with D unclear. Input material: memory CD4+ T cells sorted from blood. The subset is: CD45RA-negative fraction. The DNA of the CDR3 is TGTGCCAGCAGCTTTGGCGCGGATGAAAAACTGTTTTTT. Its protein product is CASSFGADEKLFF.